One sample yielded the 9 T cell receptor beta chains listed below, sequenced in a study of CD8 T cells in ankylosing spondylitis. TCRdb re-called the 5' RACE reads with MiXCR, one entry per CDR3 protein. This sample carries hundreds of thousands of distinct CDR3 sequences, 10% of them seen once, and the ten largest clones take 21%. The sequencing input was blood, either unsorted or a sorted T cell fraction (not recorded which). These TCRs come from a male donor with ankylosing spondylitis or in good health (not recorded which).

Many counts were recorded for this clonotype. This chain connects TRBV3-1 to TRBJ2-2; 8 bases agree with TRBD2. In germline, CDR1 is LGHDT, CDR2 YNNKEL (reference sequence). The CDR3 has 15 amino acids. V shed 4 bases, J shed 1 base, and the junction held 2 bases outside the gene matches. The CDR3 reads CASSPGLVNTGELFF. DNA of the CDR3: TGTGCCAGCAGCCCGGGACTAGTGAACACCGGGGAGCTGTTTTTT. Using reference TRBV3-1 and TRBJ2-2 for the parts outside the CDR3, the full variable domain is DTAVSQTPKYLVTQMGNDKSIKCEQNLGHDTMYWYKQDSKKFLKIMFSYNNKELIINETVPNRFSPKSPDKAHLNLHINSLELGDSAVYFCASSPGLVNTGELFFGEGSRLTVL.

The sample holds a few counts of this clonotype. The V and J genes are TRBV11-2 and TRBJ1-5; 7 nucleotides align to TRBD1. Germline CDR1 is SGHAT and CDR2 is FQNNGV. Trimming took 6 bases from V and 4 from J; bases not matched to a gene: 9. CDR3 size: 15 residues. CDR3 sequence: CASSVQGKGNQPQHF. DNA for the CDR3: TGTGCCAGCAGTGTACAGGGGAAGGGGAATCAGCCCCAGCATTTT.

This chain connects TRBV29-1 to TRBJ2-3; no reliable D call. The V and J ends lost 6 bases and 0 bases respectively, with 13 bases between them. Germline V gene lookup returns CDR1 SQVTM and CDR2 ANQGSEA. There are 14 residues in the CDR3. The CDR3 coding sequence is TGCAGCGTGGGCCTCGGTGGGAGCACAGATACGCAGTATTTT. It codes for CSVGLGGSTDTQYF.

This clonotype was counted ten times or more. The chain has TRBV20-1 and TRBJ1-2; no clear D. This CDR3 has 11 amino acids. Germline CDR1 is DFQATT and CDR2 is SNEGSKA (reference sequence). The ends were cut back, 7 bases at V and 4 bases at J, with 10 bases in the middle. CDR3 DNA sequence: TGCAGTGTGGACGTCCTCTATGGCTACACCTTC. Its translation is CSVDVLYGYTF.

This clonotype was seen ten or more times. This chain uses TRBV20-1 with TRBJ1-5, with D hard to call. V was cut by 0 bases and J by 0 bases, with 21 bases left in between. The germline gives CDR1 DFQATT, CDR2 SNEGSKA (reference sequence). The CDR3 runs 19 residues. In DNA form, the CDR3 reads TGCAGTGCTAGAGATCCCGCCCGGGGAAACCGGAATAGCAATCAGCCCCAGCATTTT. Translated: CSARDPARGNRNSNQPQHF.

This clonotype was detected ten times or more. The chain links TRBV27 to TRBJ1-2; 12 bases map to TRBD1. The germline V gene encodes CDR1 MNHEY and CDR2 SMNVEV (reference sequence). This CDR3 has 14 amino acids. V trimming: 5 bases; J trimming: 9 bases; junction bases outside the gene matches: 7. The CDR3 DNA follows: TGTGCCAGCAGTCCCGGGACAGGGGGCACGCGCTACACCTTC. It codes for CASSPGTGGTRYTF.

This clonotype came up many times. The chain recombines TRBV5-1 with TRBJ1-1; D is ambiguous. The germline V gene encodes CDR1 SGHRS and CDR2 YFSETQ. Trimming left V 0 bases short and J 1 base short, with 10 bases between. This CDR3 has 15 amino acids. In DNA form, the CDR3 reads TGCGCCAGCAGCTTGGCCCAGATAGCGAACACTGAAGCTTTCTTT. Amino acids: CASSLAQIANTEAFF.

Comment on this clonotype: One end of the junction is discordant with germline, which a read error may explain. The chain carries TRBV28 and TRBJ2-3; D unresolved. The germline V gene has CDR1 MDHEN and CDR2 SYDVKM. This CDR3 has 14 amino acids. As DNA, the CDR3 is TGTGCCAACAGTTTCGTCGCTGGCACAGATACGCAGTATTTT. This translates into CANSFVAGTDTQYF.

The genes are TRBV20-1 and TRBJ1-5; the match to TRBD1 covers 7 bases. The trim removed 5 bases at V and 0 bases at J, leaving 16 bases unmatched. From germline, CDR1 is DFQATT and CDR2 SNEGSKA (reference sequence). CDR3 size: 18 residues. The CDR3 DNA follows: TGCAGTGCTGTCGAGACAGGGATGGGTCTTTATAGCAATCAGCCCCAGCATTTT. It yields the protein CSAVETGMGLYSNQPQHF.